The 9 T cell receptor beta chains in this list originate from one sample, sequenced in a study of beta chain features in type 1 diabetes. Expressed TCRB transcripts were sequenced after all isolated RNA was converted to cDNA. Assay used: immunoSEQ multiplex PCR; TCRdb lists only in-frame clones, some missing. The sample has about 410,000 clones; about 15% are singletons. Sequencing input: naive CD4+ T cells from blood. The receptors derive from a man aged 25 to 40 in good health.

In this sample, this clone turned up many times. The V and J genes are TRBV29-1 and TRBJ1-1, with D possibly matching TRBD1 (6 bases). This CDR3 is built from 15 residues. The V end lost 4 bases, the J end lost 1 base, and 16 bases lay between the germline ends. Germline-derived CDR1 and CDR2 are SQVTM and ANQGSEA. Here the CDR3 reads CSVGPLRGANTEAFF. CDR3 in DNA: TGCAGCGTTGGCCCCCTTCGGGGGGCGAACACTGAAGCTTTCTTT.

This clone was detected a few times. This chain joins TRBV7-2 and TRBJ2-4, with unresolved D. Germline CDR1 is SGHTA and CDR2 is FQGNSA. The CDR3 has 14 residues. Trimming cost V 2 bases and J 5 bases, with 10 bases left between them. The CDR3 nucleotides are TGTGCCAGCAGCTTATGGCAGGTGGAAAACATTCAGTACTTC. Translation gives CASSLWQVENIQYF.

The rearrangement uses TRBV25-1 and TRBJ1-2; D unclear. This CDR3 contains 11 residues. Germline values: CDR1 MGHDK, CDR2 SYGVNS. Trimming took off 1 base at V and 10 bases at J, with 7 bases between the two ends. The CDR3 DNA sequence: TGTGCCAGCAGTGAATTATCGTCCTACACCTTC. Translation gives CASSELSSYTF.

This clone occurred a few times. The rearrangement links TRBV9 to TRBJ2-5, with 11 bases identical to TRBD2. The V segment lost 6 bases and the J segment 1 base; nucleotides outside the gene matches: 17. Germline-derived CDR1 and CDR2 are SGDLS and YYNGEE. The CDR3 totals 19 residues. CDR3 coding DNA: TGTGCCAGCATTGTATCTAGCGGGGGGCGGCGGAGACGCCAAGAGACCCAGTACTTC. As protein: CASIVSSGGRRRRQETQYF.

CDR3 residues: CASSLGFGGWYEQYF. The CDR3 bases are TGTGCCAGCAGCTTAGGTTTCGGGGGCTGGTACGAGCAGTACTTC. V gene TRBV7-9 combines with J gene TRBJ2-7; D tentatively fits TRBD1 or TRBD2 (6 bases each). CDR1 is SEHNR, CDR2 FQNEAQ, per germline (reference sequence). This CDR3 comprises 15 residues. V was clipped by 1 base and J by 4 bases, with 14 bases between them.

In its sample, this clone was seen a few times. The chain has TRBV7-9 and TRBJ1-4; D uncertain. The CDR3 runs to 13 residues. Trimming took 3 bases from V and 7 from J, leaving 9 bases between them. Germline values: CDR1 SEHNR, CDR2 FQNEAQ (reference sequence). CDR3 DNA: TGTGCCAGCAGCTTTCTTGCGGGTGAAAAACTGTTTTTT. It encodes CASSFLAGEKLFF.

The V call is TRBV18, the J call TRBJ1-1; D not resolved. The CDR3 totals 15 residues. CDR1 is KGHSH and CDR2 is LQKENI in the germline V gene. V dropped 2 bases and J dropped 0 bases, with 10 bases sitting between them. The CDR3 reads CASSPIPGLNTEAFF. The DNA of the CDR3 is TGTGCCAGCTCACCAATTCCAGGATTGAACACTGAAGCTTTCTTT.

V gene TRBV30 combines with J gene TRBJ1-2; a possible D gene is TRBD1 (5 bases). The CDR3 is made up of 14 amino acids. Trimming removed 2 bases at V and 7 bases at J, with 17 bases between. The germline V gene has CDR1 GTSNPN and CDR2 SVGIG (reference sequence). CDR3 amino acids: CAWSFTGHGGGYTF. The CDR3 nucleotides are TGTGCCTGGAGTTTTACAGGCCATGGGGGTGGCTACACCTTC.

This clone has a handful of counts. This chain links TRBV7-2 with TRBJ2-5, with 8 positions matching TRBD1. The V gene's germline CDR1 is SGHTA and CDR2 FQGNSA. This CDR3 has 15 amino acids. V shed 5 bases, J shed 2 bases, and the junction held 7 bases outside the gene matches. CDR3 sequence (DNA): TGTGCCAGCAGCGCAGACAGGGGTAAACAAGAGACCCAGTACTTC. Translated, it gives CASSADRGKQETQYF. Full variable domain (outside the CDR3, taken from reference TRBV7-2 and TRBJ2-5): GAGVSQSPSNKVTEKGKDVELRCDPISGHTALYWYRQSLGQGLEFLIYFQGNSAPDKSGLPSDRFSAERTGGSVSTLTIQRTQQEDSAVYLCASSADRGKQETQYFGPGTRLLVL.